This T cell receptor beta chain was recorded in a study of molecular identifiers for immune sequencing clone quantification (dated by TCRdb to the late 2010s). The study in broad terms: In a replicate experiment, RNA from around 20,000 or 100,000 naive CD8 T cells was split into five aliquots, four of which were sequenced. CD8 T cells were used in a methods study to benchmark molecular-identifier clustering-based TCR repertoire sequencing (MIDCIRS) and TCR RNA copy counting.

Beyond this particular receptor, the publication reports: Modeling gave 3 to 3.5 recovered TCR RNA copies per cell versus about ten by digital PCR, implying roughly 28% capture efficiency. Without barcode sub-clustering, chimeric consensus sequences inflated TCR diversity; chimeras reached as high as 47%. In CMV-specific effector cells, clones with more than 20 RNA copies accounted for over 99% of molecules, whereas in naive cells such clones accounted for under 1%. Highly expanded clone sizes could be underestimated if identical TCR molecules share a barcode. Spiked-in Jurkat TCR RNA equivalent to a single cell was reported to be detectable even among more than 900,000 naive CD8 T cells.

Naive CD8 T cells were FACS-sorted as CD8+CD4-CCR7+CD45RA+ on a BD FACSAria II into RLT Plus buffer. To compare sensitivity, a portion of naive CD8 T cell RNA was divided equally between MIDCIRS and a Smart-seq2-style 5'RACE protocol. CD8 T cells were enriched with RosetteSep CD8+ T Cell Enrichment Cocktail and Ficoll-Paque, followed by ACK red cell lysis. The CDR3 numbers 16 residues from cysteine through phenylalanine. The retained sequence is limited to the CDR3, 48 bases, with the frame set at the first base. For CDR1 and CDR2, the germline V gene (reference sequence) lists LNHDA and SQIVND. Here V drops 5 bases and J drops 4 bases, and the junction holds 13 bases not matched to any gene. Library preparation used PCR. Sequencing was performed on an Illumina MiSeq. The Qiagen AllPrep DNA/RNA kit was used to purify total RNA. Reads from multiple sequencing runs of the same library were pooled before analysis. The study's processing was this. Reads were retained only if their TCR constant sequence matched exactly, and those retained reads were trimmed to 150 nt and grouped according to their 12-nt molecular barcodes. Reads in each barcode group were sub-clustered using a 15% Levenshtein threshold, and a quality-weighted consensus sequence was built for each RNA molecule. Non-functional sequences were removed, as were lower-count sequences one edit away from another. Based on fitting two negative binomial distributions, any barcode sub-cluster with under 20% of the maximum read count was discarded. TCRdb trimmed the raw reads at Q25, called clones with MiXCR and kept productive beta chains. Rows matching on CDR3 protein sequence are summarized as one entry with the most common DNA and genes. TCRdb, not the authors, supplied the V and J calls. In this sample the table shows about 40,000 distinct CDR3 sequences, about 18% of which occur a single time. The biggest ten clones account for 7.1% of the sample.

As regards this clonotype: The antigen it binds to is not known. A much larger clonotype is one base distant, so this may be a read error.

The sample comprised naive CD8+ T cells from blood, with Jurkat cell RNA spiked in. Interpreted using the paper, the cell subset or site label stands for: FACS-sorted CD8+CD4-CCR7+CD45RA+ naive T cells. The receptor chain draws on TRBV19 and TRBJ1-2, with TRBD1 identical over 7 junction bases. The receptor was isolated from a human donor in good health. Some libraries in this study had Jurkat cell RNA spiked in. The CDR3 reads as follows: CASSFEDRAPTYGYTF. The DNA sequence reads TGTGCCAGTAGTTTTGAAGACAGGGCCCCTACCTATGGCTACACCTTC.